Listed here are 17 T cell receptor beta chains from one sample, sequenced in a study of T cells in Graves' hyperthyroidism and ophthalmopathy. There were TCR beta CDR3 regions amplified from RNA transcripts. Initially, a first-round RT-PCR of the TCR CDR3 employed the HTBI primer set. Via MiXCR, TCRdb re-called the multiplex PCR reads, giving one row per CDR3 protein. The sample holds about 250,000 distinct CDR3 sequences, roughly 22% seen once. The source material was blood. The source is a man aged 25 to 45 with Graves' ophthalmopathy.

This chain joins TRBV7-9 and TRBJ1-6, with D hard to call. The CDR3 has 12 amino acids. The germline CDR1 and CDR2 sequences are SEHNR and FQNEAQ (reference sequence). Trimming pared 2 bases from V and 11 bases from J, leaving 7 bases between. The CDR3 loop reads CASSLSATPLHF. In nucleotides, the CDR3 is TGTGCCAGCAGCTTAAGCGCGACACCCCTCCACTTT. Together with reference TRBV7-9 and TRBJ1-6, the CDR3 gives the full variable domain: DTGVSQNPRHKITKRGQNVTFRCDPISEHNRLYWYRQTLGQGPEFLTYFQNEAQLEKSRLLSDRFSAERPKGSFSTLEIQRTEQGDSAMYLCASSLSATPLHFGNGTRLTVT.

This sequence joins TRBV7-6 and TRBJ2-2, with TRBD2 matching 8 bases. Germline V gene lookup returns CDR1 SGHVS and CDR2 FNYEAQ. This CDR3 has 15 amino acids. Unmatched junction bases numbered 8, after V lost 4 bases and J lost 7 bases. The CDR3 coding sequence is TGTGCCAGCAGCTACTATAGCGGGATGGTCGGGGAGCTGTTTTTT. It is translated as CASSYYSGMVGELFF.

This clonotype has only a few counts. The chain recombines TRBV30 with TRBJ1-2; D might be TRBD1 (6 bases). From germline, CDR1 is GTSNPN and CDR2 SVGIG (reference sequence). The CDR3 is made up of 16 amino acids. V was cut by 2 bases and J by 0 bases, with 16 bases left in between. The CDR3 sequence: CAWSSTGREANYGYTF. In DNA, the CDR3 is TGTGCCTGGAGTTCGACAGGTCGCGAGGCTAACTATGGCTACACCTTC.

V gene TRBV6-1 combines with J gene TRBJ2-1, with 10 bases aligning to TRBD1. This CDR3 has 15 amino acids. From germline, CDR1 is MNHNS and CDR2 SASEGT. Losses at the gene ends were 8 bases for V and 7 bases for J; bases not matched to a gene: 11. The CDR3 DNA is TGTGCCAGCGCTCTAGGCGGGACAGGGGCTAATGAGCAGTTCTTC. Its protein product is CASALGGTGANEQFF.

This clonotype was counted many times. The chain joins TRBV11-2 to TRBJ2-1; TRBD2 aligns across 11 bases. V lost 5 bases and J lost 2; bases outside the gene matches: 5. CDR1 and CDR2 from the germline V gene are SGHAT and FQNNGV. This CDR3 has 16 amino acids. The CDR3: CASSTPSGRTYNEQFF. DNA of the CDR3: TGTGCCAGCAGCACCCCTAGCGGGAGGACCTACAATGAGCAGTTCTTC.

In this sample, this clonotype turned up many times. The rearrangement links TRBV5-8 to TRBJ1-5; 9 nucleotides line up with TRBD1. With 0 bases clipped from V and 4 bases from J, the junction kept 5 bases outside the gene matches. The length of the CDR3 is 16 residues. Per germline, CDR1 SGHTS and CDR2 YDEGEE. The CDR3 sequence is CASSLADRGKNQPQHF. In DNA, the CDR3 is TGTGCCAGCAGCTTGGCGGACAGGGGAAAGAATCAGCCCCAGCATTTT.

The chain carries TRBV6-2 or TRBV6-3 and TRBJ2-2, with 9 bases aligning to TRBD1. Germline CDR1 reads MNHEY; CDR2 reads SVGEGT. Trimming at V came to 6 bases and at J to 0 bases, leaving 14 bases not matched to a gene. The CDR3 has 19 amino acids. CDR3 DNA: TGTGCCAGCAGCTTAGGCCCTCCTACAGGGGGCGCGAACACCGGGGAGCTGTTTTTT. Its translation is CASSLGPPTGGANTGELFF.

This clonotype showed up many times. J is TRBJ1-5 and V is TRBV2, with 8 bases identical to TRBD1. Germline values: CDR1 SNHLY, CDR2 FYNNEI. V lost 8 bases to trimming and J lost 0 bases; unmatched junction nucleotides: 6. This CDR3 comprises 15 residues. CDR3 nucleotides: TGTGCCAGCCGGACAGGGATCCTTAGCAATCAGCCCCAGCATTTT. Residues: CASRTGILSNQPQHF.

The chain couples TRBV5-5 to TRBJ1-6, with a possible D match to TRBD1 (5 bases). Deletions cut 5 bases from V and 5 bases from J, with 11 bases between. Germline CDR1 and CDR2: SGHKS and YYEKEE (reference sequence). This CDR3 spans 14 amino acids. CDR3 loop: CASSGGRDNSPLHF. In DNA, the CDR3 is TGTGCCAGCAGTGGGGGAAGGGATAATTCACCCCTCCACTTT.

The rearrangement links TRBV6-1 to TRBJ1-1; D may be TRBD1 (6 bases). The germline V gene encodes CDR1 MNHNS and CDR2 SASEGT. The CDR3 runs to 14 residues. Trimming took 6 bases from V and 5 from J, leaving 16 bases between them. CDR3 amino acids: CASSNTYRATEAFF. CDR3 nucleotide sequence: TGTGCCAGCAGCAATACTTACAGGGCTACTGAAGCTTTCTTT.

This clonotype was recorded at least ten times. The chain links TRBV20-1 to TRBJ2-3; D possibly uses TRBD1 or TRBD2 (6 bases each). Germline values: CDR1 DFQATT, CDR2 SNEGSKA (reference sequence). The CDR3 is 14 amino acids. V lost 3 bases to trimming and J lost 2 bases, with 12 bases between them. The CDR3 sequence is CSASGGGTTDTQYF. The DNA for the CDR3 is TGCAGTGCTAGTGGAGGGGGGACCACAGATACGCAGTATTTT.

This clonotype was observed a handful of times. CDR3: CSARAGFRGQGAISDYEQYF. CDR3 bases: TGCAGTGCTAGAGCGGGTTTCAGAGGACAGGGGGCGATCTCGGACTACGAGCAGTACTTC. The genes are TRBV20-1 and TRBJ2-7; TRBD1 aligns across 11 bases. Germline CDR1 is DFQATT and CDR2 is SNEGSKA (reference sequence). Trimming at V came to 1 base and at J to 3 bases, leaving 20 bases not matched to a gene. This CDR3 comprises 20 residues.

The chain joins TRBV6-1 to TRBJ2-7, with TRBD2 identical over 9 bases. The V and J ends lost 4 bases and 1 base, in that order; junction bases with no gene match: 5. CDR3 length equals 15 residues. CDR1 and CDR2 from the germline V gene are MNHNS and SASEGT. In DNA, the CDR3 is TGTGCCAGCAGTGCTATAGCGGGAGTATCCTACGAGCAGTACTTC. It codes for CASSAIAGVSYEQYF.

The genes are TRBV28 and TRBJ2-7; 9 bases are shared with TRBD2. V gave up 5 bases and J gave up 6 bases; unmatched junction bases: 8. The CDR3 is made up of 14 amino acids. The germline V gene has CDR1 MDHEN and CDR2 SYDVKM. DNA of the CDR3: TGTGCCAGCAGTGGGCCCGGGACTAGCACCGAGCAGTACTTC. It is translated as CASSGPGTSTEQYF.

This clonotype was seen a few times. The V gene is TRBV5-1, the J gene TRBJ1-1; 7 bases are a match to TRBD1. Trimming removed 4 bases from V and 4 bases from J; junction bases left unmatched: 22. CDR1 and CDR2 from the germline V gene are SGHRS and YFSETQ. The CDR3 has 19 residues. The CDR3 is CASSQKTGVFLSVTTEAFF. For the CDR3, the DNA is TGCGCCAGCAGCCAAAAAACAGGGGTATTTTTGTCGGTGACCACTGAAGCTTTCTTT.

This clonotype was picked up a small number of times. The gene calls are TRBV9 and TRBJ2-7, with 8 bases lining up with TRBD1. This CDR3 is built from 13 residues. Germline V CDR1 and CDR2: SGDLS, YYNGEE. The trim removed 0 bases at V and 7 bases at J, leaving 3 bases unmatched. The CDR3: CASSVGRGREQYF. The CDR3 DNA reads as TGTGCCAGCAGCGTAGGCAGGGGGCGAGAGCAGTACTTC.

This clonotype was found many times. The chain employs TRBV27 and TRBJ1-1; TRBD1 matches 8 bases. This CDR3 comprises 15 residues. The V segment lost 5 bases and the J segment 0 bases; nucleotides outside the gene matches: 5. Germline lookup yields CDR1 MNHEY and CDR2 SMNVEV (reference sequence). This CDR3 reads CASSTTGGVNTEAFF. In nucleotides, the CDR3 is TGTGCCAGCAGTACTACAGGGGGTGTGAACACTGAAGCTTTCTTT.